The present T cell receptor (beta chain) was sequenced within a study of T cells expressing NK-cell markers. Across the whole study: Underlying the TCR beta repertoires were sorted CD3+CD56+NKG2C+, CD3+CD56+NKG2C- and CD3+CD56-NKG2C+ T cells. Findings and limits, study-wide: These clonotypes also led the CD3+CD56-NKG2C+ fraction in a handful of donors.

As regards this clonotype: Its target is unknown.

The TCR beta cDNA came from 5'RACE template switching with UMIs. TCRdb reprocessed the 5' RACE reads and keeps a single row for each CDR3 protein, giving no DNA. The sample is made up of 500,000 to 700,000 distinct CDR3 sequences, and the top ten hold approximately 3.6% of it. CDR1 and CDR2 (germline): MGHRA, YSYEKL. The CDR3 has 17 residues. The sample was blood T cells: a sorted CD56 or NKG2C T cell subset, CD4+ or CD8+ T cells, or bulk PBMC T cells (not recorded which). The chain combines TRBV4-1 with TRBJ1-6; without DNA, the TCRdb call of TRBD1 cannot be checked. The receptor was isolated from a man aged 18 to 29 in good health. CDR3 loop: CASSQSDSSSYNSPLHF.